The 26 T cell receptor beta chains below come from one sample, sequenced in a study of PD-1 blockade in classical Hodgkin lymphoma (dated by TCRdb to 2018 to 2021). The protocol used for the library was the immunoSEQ multiplex PCR assay. The source is immuneACCESS, and TCRdb retained only in-frame sequences with V and J called. Part of the clones is not carried over; for the studies checked, unresolved V genes explain less than half of this, and the remainder is unexplained. The sample table lists 110,000 or so clones, roughly 87% of them with a count of one. The ten largest account for 15% to 20% of the sample. The time point label here, explained by the study, means: cycle 2 day 1 (C2D1) of nivolumab. Relapse after autologous stem cell transplantation had occurred in all trial patients, and cohorts A, B and C were distinguished by prior brentuximab vedotin exposure. The sequencing here drew on peripheral blood mononuclear cells (PBMCs), taken before the second cycle of nivolumab. All receptors come from a human donor with classical Hodgkin lymphoma.

This clone has just a few counts. The CDR3 DNA follows: TGTGCCAGCAGTGCCGGGACAGGGTATCAGCCCCAGCATTTT. This gives the protein CASSAGTGYQPQHF. The chain carries TRBV6-1 and TRBJ1-5, with 9 bases lining up with TRBD1. The V and J ends lost 4 bases and 5 bases, in that order; junction bases with no gene match: 3. Germline loops: CDR1 MNHNS, CDR2 SASEGT. The CDR3 contains 14 residues.

The chain links TRBV14 to TRBJ2-1; 10 nucleotides align to TRBD2. This CDR3 region has 18 residues. The V segment lost 3 bases and the J segment 8 bases; nucleotides outside the gene matches: 16. Germline V CDR1 and CDR2: SGHDN, FVKESK. The chain's CDR3 is CASSHLSLAGVQYHEQFF. CDR3 nucleotides: TGTGCCAGCAGCCATCTTAGCCTAGCGGGAGTACAATATCATGAGCAGTTCTTC. The entire variable domain, with the rest obtained from reference TRBV14 and TRBJ2-1, is as follows: EAGVTQFPSHSVIEKGQTVTLRCDPISGHDNLYWYRRVMGKEIKFLLHFVKESKQDESGMPNNRFLAERTGGTYSTLKVQPAELEDSGVYFCASSHLSLAGVQYHEQFFGPGTRLTVL.

The chain employs TRBV5-1 and TRBJ2-5; D tentatively fits TRBD1 or TRBD2 (6 bases each). This CDR3 comprises 15 residues. Germline CDR1 reads SGHRS; CDR2 reads YFSETQ. Trimming removed 0 bases from V and 4 bases from J, with 13 bases in between. CDR3: CASSLGSGAGETQYF. In nucleotides, the CDR3 is TGCGCCAGCAGCTTGGGATCGGGGGCAGGAGAGACCCAGTACTTC.

In this sample, this clone turned up once. The chain is built from TRBV6-7 and TRBJ2-5, with 13 bases identical to TRBD2. With the DNA end fitting TRBJ2-7 better, the J assignment may be wrong. TRBV6-7 is marked as an open reading frame, function uncertain. The CDR3 covers 15 residues. The CDR3 is CASSLGLAGEGEQYF. The CDR3 DNA sequence: TGTGCCAGCAGCCTAGGACTAGCGGGAGAGGGCGAGCAGTACTTC.

The chain recombines TRBV18 with TRBJ1-1; the D is unclear. Germline V CDR1 and CDR2: KGHSH, LQKENI. The V end was cut by 3 bases, the J end by 0 bases, with 5 bases between. The CDR3 is made up of 13 amino acids. For the CDR3, the DNA is TGTGCCAGCTCACCTGGGATGAACACTGAAGCTTTCTTT. This encodes CASSPGMNTEAFF.

The chain recombines TRBV5-6 with TRBJ2-7; unclear D gene. Germline V CDR1 and CDR2: SGHDT, YYEEEE. This CDR3 region has 12 residues. Trimming removed 0 bases at V and 4 bases at J, with 5 bases between. CDR3 loop: CASSLGLYEQYF. The CDR3 nucleotides read TGTGCCAGCAGCTTGGGATTATACGAGCAGTACTTC.

This chain uses TRBV4-1 with TRBJ2-5, with D possibly TRBD1 on 5 matching bases. V lost 4 bases and J 5 bases, leaving 23 bases between the germline ends. The germline V gene has CDR1 MGHRA and CDR2 YSYEKL. The CDR3 totals 17 residues. For the CDR3, the DNA is TGCGCCAGCAGCCCAATAGAGTGGTCCAGGGCGGACGAGACCCAGTACTTC. Encoded protein: CASSPIEWSRADETQYF.

V usage is TRBV4-3 and J usage is TRBJ2-1; D not resolved. This CDR3 region has 14 residues. Germline assignment: CDR1 LGHNA and CDR2 YSLEER. Trimming removed 4 bases from V and 3 bases from J, with 10 bases in between. This CDR3 reads CASSRRYDYNEQFF. As DNA, the CDR3 is TGCGCCAGCAGCCGACGTTACGACTACAATGAGCAGTTCTTC.

This rearrangement joins TRBV6-1 to TRBJ2-7; D possibly matches TRBD1 or TRBD2 (5 bases each). V gave up 8 bases and J gave up 7 bases, with 21 bases separating them. The CDR3 has 14 amino acids. Germline values: CDR1 MNHNS, CDR2 SASEGT. The CDR3 here is CASLPTGERGEQYF. The CDR3 nucleotides are TGTGCCAGCCTCCCGACTGGGGAGAGGGGAGAGCAGTACTTC.

The chain recombines TRBV27 with TRBJ2-7; D ambiguous. Germline CDR1 is MNHEY and CDR2 is SMNVEV (reference sequence). The CDR3 consists of 14 residues. V was clipped by 5 bases and J by 3 bases, with 14 bases between them. The DNA of the CDR3 is TGTGCCAGCAGTCGCTCTGGGTTAGTCTACGAGCAGTACTTC. It yields the protein CASSRSGLVYEQYF.

V usage is TRBV30 and J usage is TRBJ1-2; 9 bases map to TRBD1. V dropped 0 bases and J dropped 4; count of bases not matched to a gene: 3. The CDR3 covers 14 residues. Germline values: CDR1 GTSNPN, CDR2 SVGIG (reference sequence). This CDR3 reads CAWSVHRGPYGYTF. The CDR3 coding sequence is TGTGCCTGGAGTGTACACAGGGGGCCCTATGGCTACACCTTC.

CDR3 coding DNA: TGTGCCAGCAGCTTGTTCCCAGGGGAGGGCTACACCTTC. This codes for CASSLFPGEGYTF. The chain combines TRBV5-4 with TRBJ1-2, with D tentatively TRBD1 (6 bases). Germline assignment: CDR1 SGHNT and CDR2 YYREEE (reference sequence). This CDR3 region has 13 residues. Trimming took 1 base from V and 8 from J, leaving 12 bases between them.

V and J are TRBV27 and TRBJ2-7; D may match TRBD1 or TRBD2 (5 bases each). The germline V gene encodes CDR1 MNHEY and CDR2 SMNVEV (reference sequence). The CDR3 consists of 14 residues. V was clipped by 5 bases and J by 2 bases, with 13 bases between them. CDR3 bases: TGTGCCAGCAGTGGTGGGACGGATACCTACGAGCAGTACTTC. It translates to CASSGGTDTYEQYF.

Concerning this clone itself: This specimen includes other DNA sequences encoding the same CDR3. V is TRBV11-3 and J is TRBJ2-2; maybe TRBD2 (5 bases). The CDR3 has 13 residues. CDR1 is SGHNT, CDR2 YENEEA, per germline. V dropped 1 base and J dropped 5 bases, with 5 bases sitting between them. The CDR3 nucleotides read TGTGCCAGCAGCTTAGGCGGGACCGGGGAGCTGTTTTTT. Encoded protein: CASSLGGTGELFF.

V is TRBV9 and J is TRBJ1-2, with 9 bases lining up with TRBD1. Per germline, CDR1 SGDLS and CDR2 YYNGEE. V trimming: 4 bases; J trimming: 6 bases; junction bases outside the gene matches: 4. This CDR3 comprises 13 residues. As DNA, the CDR3 is TGTGCCAGCAGCCCCACAGGGGGCAATGGCTACACCTTC. This gives the protein CASSPTGGNGYTF.

The rearrangement links TRBV30 to TRBJ2-1; possibly TRBD2 for D (5 bases). V shed 4 bases and J shed 4 bases, with 17 bases lying between them. The CDR3 has 15 residues. The V gene's germline CDR1 is GTSNPN and CDR2 SVGIG (reference sequence). CDR3 coding DNA: TGTGCCTGGAAACGGGCTAGCCTCATTTACAATGAGCAGTTCTTC. This gives the protein CAWKRASLIYNEQFF.

This sequence joins TRBV5-1 and TRBJ2-7, with a weak D call TRBD1 (5 bases). The V gene lost 4 bases and the J gene lost 2 bases, with 22 bases spanning the gap. CDR1 is SGHRS and CDR2 is YFSETQ in the germline V gene. The CDR3 totals 17 residues. The CDR3 sequence is CASSPAPLTANPYEQYF. The CDR3 DNA sequence: TGCGCCAGCAGCCCGGCCCCACTGACAGCGAACCCCTACGAGCAGTACTTC.

V is TRBV2 and J is TRBJ2-7, with D uncertain. The CDR3 sequence is 14 residues long. Germline CDR1 reads SNHLY; CDR2 reads FYNNEI. V lost 10 bases and J lost 0, with 16 bases in between. The CDR3: CATIPLVSSYEQYF. The CDR3 coding sequence is TGTGCCACCATTCCCCTCGTAAGCTCCTACGAGCAGTACTTC.

Comment on this clone: Other nucleotide sequences in the sample specify the same CDR3. This chain joins TRBV11-2 and TRBJ1-3; D possibly corresponds to TRBD1 (5 bases). V was cut by 1 base and J by 0 bases, with 7 bases left in between. The CDR3 consists of 15 residues. In germline, CDR1 is SGHAT, CDR2 FQNNGV. CDR3: CASSLVGGSGNTIYF. DNA of the CDR3: TGTGCCAGCAGCTTAGTGGGGGGCTCTGGAAACACCATATATTTT.

This chain's CDR3 is CASSDPNRGVRGGRLVQETQYF. CDR3 bases: TGCGCCAGCAGTGACCCGAACCGAGGAGTCCGGGGGGGGAGACTAGTCCAAGAGACCCAGTACTTC. The gene calls are TRBV10-2 and TRBJ2-5; TRBD2 aligns across 8 bases. Losses at the gene ends were 3 bases for V and 1 base for J; bases not matched to a gene: 25. Germline V lookup: CDR1 WSHSY, CDR2 SAAADI. The CDR3 contains 22 residues.

The CDR3 sequence: CASSLLRAEETQYF. The DNA for the CDR3 is TGTGCCAGCAGCTTGCTAAGGGCAGAAGAGACCCAGTACTTC. This chain links TRBV7-9 with TRBJ2-5; D is undetermined. From germline, CDR1 is SEHNR and CDR2 FQNEAQ (reference sequence). The germline V and J ends were trimmed by 3 bases and 3 bases, with 11 bases remaining between them. CDR3 length: 14 amino acids.

In this sample, this clone turned up a few times. The rearrangement links TRBV25-1 to TRBJ2-1, with 11 bases aligning to TRBD2. With 4 bases clipped from V and 3 bases from J, the junction kept 2 bases outside the gene matches. The CDR3 covers 15 residues. CDR1 is MGHDK and CDR2 is SYGVNS in the germline V gene. This chain's CDR3 is CASSGTSGSYNEQFF. In nucleotides, the CDR3 is TGTGCCAGCAGTGGAACTAGCGGGAGCTACAATGAGCAGTTCTTC.

The rearrangement links TRBV28 to TRBJ2-7; maybe TRBD1 (5 bases). The CDR3 runs to 15 residues. CDR1 MDHEN and CDR2 SYDVKM come from the germline V gene. Between the trimmed V and J ends, which lost 1 base and 4 bases, there was a span of 14 bases. CDR3 nucleotide sequence: TGTGCCAGCAGTTTATCCACAGGAGTTTTGTACGAGCAGTACTTC. Translation: CASSLSTGVLYEQYF.

V is TRBV2 and J is TRBJ2-3, with TRBD2 matching 7 bases. J was trimmed by 2 bases and V by 10 bases; bases with no gene match: 21. The CDR3 is 18 amino acids. In germline, CDR1 is SNHLY, CDR2 FYNNEI. The CDR3 is CAMNGVIEGGPTTDTQYF. For the CDR3, the DNA is TGTGCCATGAATGGGGTCATAGAGGGAGGGCCCACCACAGATACGCAGTATTTT. Together with reference TRBV2 and TRBJ2-3, the CDR3 gives the full variable domain: EPEVTQTPSHQVTQMGQEVILRCVPISNHLYFYWYRQILGQKVEFLVSFYNNEISEKSEIFDDQFSVERPDGSNFTLKIRSTKLEDSAMYFCAMNGVIEGGPTTDTQYFGPGTRLTVL.

The rearrangement uses TRBV18 and TRBJ2-7; D unclear. Germline V gives CDR1 KGHSH, CDR2 LQKENI. V lost 5 bases and J lost 7, with 12 bases in between. The CDR3 extends over 12 amino acids. CDR3 nucleotides: TGTGCCAGCTCATCATCCGACGGAGAGCAGTACTTC. It translates to CASSSSDGEQYF.

The V gene is TRBV19, the J gene TRBJ2-7; the match to TRBD2 covers 11 bases. The ends lost 4 bases at V and 2 bases at J; junction bases unmatched: 4. Germline CDR1 reads LNHDA; CDR2 reads SQIVND (reference sequence). The CDR3 length is 15 residues. CDR3 bases: TGTGCCAGTAGTACGGGACTAGCGGAGGCCTACGAGCAGTACTTC. Translation gives CASSTGLAEAYEQYF.